This T cell receptor beta chain derives from a study of blood T cells in healthy people across ages. In the study overall: Capture by template switching was about one barcoded beta molecule per two T cells.

The germline gives CDR1 SGHRS, CDR2 YFSETQ. This CDR3 has 12 amino acids. V lost 4 bases to trimming and J lost 13 bases, with 15 bases between them. Using a J-beta primer mix together with a sample-barcoded 5' primer, a second PCR was run for about 6 to 12 cycles. Each cDNA molecule was tagged by a template-switch adaptor with 12 random nucleotides. TCRdb re-called the 5' RACE reads through MiXCR, storing one row per CDR3 protein. The table lists 1.5 million to 2 million distinct CDR3 sequences, around 48% of them singletons, with less than 2.5% in the top ten. The donors, aged roughly 6 to 95, were healthy Caucasians from Russia.

The V and J genes are TRBV5-1 and TRBJ2-1; tentatively, D is TRBD1 (5 bases). The sequenced sample was blood. This receptor was identified in a woman in her forties in good health. The CDR3 spells CASSRQYETQFF. The CDR3, as DNA: TGCGCCAGCAGCCGACAGTATGAGACCCAGTTCTTC. Filled out from reference TRBV5-1 and TRBJ2-1, the complete variable domain reads KAGVTQTPRYLIKTRGQQVTLSCSPISGHRSVSWYQQTPGQGLQFLFEYFSETQRNKGNFPGRFSGRQFSNSRSEMNVSTLELGDSALYLCASSRQYETQFFGPGTRLTVL.